Shown below are 6 T cell receptor beta chains from a single sample sequenced in a study of T cell clonality in common variable immunodeficiency. Study conclusions and caveats: In common variable immunodeficiency, TCR beta chains reportedly carried fewer deletions and N-nucleotide insertions.

These TCRs are of unknown antigen specificity. Clones were read by immunoSEQ multiplex PCR, and TCRdb kept only the in-frame ones, dropping some. There are about 28,000 clones in the sample, none observed a single time. The source material was peripheral blood mononuclear cells. These receptors were taken from a human donor with common variable immunodeficiency.

There are a few counts of this clone. Coverage ceases 3 residues before the CDR3 finishes, and the germline J gene fills in the end. The chain employs TRBV19 and TRBJ2-7, with D perhaps TRBD2 (6 bases). The V gene lost 1 base and the J gene lost 2 bases, with 12 bases spanning the gap. In germline, CDR1 is LNHDA, CDR2 SQIVND (reference sequence). The CDR3 contains 15 residues. The sequenced CDR3 bases are TGTGCCAGTAGTATAGGGCGGGGCTTCCCCTACGAG. Its protein is CASSIGRGFPYE. The full CDR3 is CASSIGRGFPYEQYF.

This clone turned up a few times. Read data end 3 residues before the CDR3 end; the end is taken from the germline J gene. The chain is built from TRBV20-1 and TRBJ2-7, with TRBD2 matching over 13 bases. The CDR3 is 15 residues long. V gave up 2 bases and J gave up 6 bases; unmatched junction bases: 7. In germline, CDR1 is DFQATT, CDR2 SNEGSKA (reference sequence). CDR3 DNA, as far as it was read: TGCAGTGCTAGACAACTAGCGGGAGGGGGGGGCGAG. Translated: CSARQLAGGGGE. The full CDR3 reads CSARQLAGGGGEQYF.

This clone was seen many times. The read comes to an end 3 residues before the CDR3 does, leaving the germline J gene to fill in the end. The genes are TRBV18 and TRBJ2-5; D is unresolved. The germline V gene has CDR1 KGHSH and CDR2 LQKENI. The germline V and J ends were trimmed by 1 base and 2 bases, with 8 bases remaining between them. There are 14 residues in the CDR3. The part of the CDR3 DNA that was read is TGTGCCAGCTCACCACGGAGCGTTCAAGAGACC. Its protein product is CASSPRSVQET. The full CDR3 protein is CASSPRSVQETQYF.

This clone was counted between two and nine times. The read halts 3 residues ahead of the CDR3 end, with the missing end drawn from the germline J gene. The genes are TRBV30 and TRBJ1-5; possible D gene TRBD1, 6 bases. Per germline, CDR1 GTSNPN and CDR2 SVGIG (reference sequence). V lost 3 bases and J 6 bases, leaving 18 bases between the germline ends. CDR3 size: 15 residues. Incomplete CDR3 DNA: TGTGCCTGGAGCGCCTCAGGGGCCTATCGTCAGCCC. Translated: CAWSASGAYRQP. The whole CDR3 protein reads CAWSASGAYRQPQHF. The full variable domain, in which reference TRBV30 and TRBJ1-5 provide the parts outside the CDR3, is SQTIHQWPATLVQPVGSPLSLECTVEGTSNPNLYWYRQAAGRGLQLLFYSVGIGQISSEVPQNLSASRPQDRQFILSSKKLLLSDSGFYLCAWSASGAYRQPQHFGDGTRLSIL.

This clone has only a few counts. The CDR3: CASSFETGYNEQFF. The CDR3 DNA, read in part, is TGTGCCAGCAGCTTTGAGACAGGCTACAATGAG. The chain links TRBV7-9 to TRBJ2-1, with D tentatively TRBD1 (6 bases). The read ends 3 residues before the CDR3 terminus; that terminus is restored from the germline J gene. The germline gives CDR1 SEHNR, CDR2 FQNEAQ (reference sequence). Deletions cut 3 bases from V and 3 bases from J, with 9 bases between. The CDR3 length is 14 residues. Full variable domain (outside the CDR3, taken from reference TRBV7-9 and TRBJ2-1): DTGVSQNPRHKITKRGQNVTFRCDPISEHNRLYWYRQTLGQGPEFLTYFQNEAQLEKSRLLSDRFSAERPKGSFSTLEIQRTEQGDSAMYLCASSFETGYNEQFFGPGTRLTVL.

In this sample, this clone turned up many times. The read finishes 3 residues shy of the CDR3 end, and the germline J gene is used to complete it. The rearrangement uses TRBV7-9 and TRBJ2-2; 8 bases are a match to TRBD2. This CDR3 comprises 15 residues. Germline CDR1 SEHNR, CDR2 FQNEAQ (reference sequence). V lost 5 bases, J lost 6 bases, and 8 bases stayed unmatched. The sequenced part of the CDR3 DNA is TGTGCCAGCAGCCACAGCGGGGGTAGGGCCGGGGAG. Protein: CASSHSGGRAGE. The complete CDR3 reads CASSHSGGRAGELFF. The full variable domain, its missing parts supplied by reference TRBV7-9 and TRBJ2-2, is DTGVSQNPRHKITKRGQNVTFRCDPISEHNRLYWYRQTLGQGPEFLTYFQNEAQLEKSRLLSDRFSAERPKGSFSTLEIQRTEQGDSAMYLCASSHSGGRAGELFFGEGSRLTVL.